This T cell receptor beta chain was documented in a study of cytomegalovirus exposure and HLA in healthy donors. PCR was performed using 60 Vbeta and 13 Jbeta primers. TCRdb keeps only in-frame clones here, not all; method: immunoSEQ multiplex PCR. The sample comprises 150,000 to 200,000 clones, over 75% of which are singletons, and 1% to 1.5% rests with the top ten. Sequenced input: PBMCs. This clonotype was obtained from a man in his fifties in good health and CMV-seropositive.

CDR3 in DNA: TGTGCCATCAGTCGCACTATCCCCCTCACTGAAGCTTTCTTT. Protein: CAISRTIPLTEAFF. The rearrangement joins TRBV10-3 to TRBJ1-1; D gene uncertain. Between the trimmed V and J ends, which lost 5 bases and 4 bases, there was a span of 14 bases. The CDR3 consists of 14 residues. The V gene's germline CDR1 is ENHRY and CDR2 SYGVKD.